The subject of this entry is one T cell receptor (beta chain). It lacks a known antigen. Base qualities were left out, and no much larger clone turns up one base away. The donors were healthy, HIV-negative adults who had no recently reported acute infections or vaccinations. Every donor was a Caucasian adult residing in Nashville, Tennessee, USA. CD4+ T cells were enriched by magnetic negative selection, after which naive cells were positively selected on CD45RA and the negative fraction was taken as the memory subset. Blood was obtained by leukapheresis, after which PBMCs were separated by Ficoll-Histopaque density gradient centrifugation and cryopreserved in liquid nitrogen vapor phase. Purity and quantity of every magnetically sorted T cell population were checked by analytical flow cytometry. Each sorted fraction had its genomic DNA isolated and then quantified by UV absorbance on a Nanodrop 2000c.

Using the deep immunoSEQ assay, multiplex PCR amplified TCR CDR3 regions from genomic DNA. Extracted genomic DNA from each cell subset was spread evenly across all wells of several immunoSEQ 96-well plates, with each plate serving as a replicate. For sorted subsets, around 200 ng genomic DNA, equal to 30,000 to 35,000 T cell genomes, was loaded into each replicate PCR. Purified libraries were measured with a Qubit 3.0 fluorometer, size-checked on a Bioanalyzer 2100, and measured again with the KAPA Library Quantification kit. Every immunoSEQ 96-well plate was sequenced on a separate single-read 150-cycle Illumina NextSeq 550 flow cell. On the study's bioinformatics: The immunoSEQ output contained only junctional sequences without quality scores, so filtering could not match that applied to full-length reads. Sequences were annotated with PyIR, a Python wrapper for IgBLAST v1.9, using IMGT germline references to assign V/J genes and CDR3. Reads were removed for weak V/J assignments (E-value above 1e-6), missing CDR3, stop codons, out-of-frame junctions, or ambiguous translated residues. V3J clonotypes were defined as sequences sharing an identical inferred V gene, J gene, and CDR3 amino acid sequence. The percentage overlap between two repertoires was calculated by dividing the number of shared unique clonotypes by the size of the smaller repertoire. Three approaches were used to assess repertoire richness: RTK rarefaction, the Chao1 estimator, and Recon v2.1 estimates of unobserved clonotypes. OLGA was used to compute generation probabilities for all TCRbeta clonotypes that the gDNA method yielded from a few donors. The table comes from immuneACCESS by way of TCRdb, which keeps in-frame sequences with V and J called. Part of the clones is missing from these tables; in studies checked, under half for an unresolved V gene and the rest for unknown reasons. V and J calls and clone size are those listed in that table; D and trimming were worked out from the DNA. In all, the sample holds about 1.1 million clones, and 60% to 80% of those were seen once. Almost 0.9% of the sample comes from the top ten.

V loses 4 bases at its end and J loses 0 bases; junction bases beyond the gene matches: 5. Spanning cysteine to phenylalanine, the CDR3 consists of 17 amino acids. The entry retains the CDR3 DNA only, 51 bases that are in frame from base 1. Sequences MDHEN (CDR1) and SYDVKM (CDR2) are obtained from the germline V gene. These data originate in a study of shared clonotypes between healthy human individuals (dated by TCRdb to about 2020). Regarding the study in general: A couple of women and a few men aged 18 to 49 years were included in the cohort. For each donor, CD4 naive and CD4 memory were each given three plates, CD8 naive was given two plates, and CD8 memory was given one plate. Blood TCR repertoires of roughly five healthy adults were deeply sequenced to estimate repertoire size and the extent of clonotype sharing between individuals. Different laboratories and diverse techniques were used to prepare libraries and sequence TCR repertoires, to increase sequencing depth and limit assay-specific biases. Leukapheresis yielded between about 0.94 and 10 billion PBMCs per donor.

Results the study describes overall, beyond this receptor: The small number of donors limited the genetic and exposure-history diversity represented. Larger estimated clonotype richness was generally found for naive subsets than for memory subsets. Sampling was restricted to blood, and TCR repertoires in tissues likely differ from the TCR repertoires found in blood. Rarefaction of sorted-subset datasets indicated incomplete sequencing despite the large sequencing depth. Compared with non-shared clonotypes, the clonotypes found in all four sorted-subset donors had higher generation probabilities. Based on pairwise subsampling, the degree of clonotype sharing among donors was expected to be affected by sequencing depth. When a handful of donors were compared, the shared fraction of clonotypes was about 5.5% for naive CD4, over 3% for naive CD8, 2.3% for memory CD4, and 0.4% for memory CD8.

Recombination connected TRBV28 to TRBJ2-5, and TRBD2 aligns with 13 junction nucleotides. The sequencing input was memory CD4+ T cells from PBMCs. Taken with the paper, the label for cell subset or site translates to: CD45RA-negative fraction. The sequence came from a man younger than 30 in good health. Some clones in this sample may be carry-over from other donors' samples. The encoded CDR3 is CASSSGTSGEHQETQYF. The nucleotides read TGTGCCAGCAGTTCCGGGACTAGCGGGGAGCACCAAGAGACCCAGTACTTC. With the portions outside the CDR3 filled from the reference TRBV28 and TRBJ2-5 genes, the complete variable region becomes DVKVTQSSRYLVKRTGEKVFLECVQDMDHENMFWYRQDPGLGLRLIYFSYDVKMKEKGDIPEGYSVSREKKERFSLILESASTNQTSMYLCASSSGTSGEHQETQYFGPGTRLLVL.